This entry lists 2 T cell receptor beta chains sequenced from one sample in a study of vaccination and CD4 T cells after COVID-19 (dated by TCRdb to between 2021 and 2024). Library generation was performed with PCR. Sequenced using an Illumina iSeq 100. TCR sequencing of DNA from cultured CD4+ T cells used the Oncomine TCR Beta short-read assay at the Johns Hopkins FTIC core. The raw public data were reprocessed by TCRdb itself: fastp quality trimming at Q25, MiXCR clonotype calling, in-frame beta chains only. Rows are unified per CDR3 protein, each entry keeping the most common DNA and genes. This sample holds some 10,000 distinct CDR3 sequences; 66% were observed only once. Of the sample, 20% to 30% falls within the top ten clones. The label giving this sample's treatment or condition can be read as: approximately 10-day PBMC culture with coronavirus spike peptide pools or control peptides (ViraFEST assay).

These receptors' targets are unknown. Sequencing was performed on CD4+ T cells from blood, cultured in vitro. The source of these receptors is a human donor who had recovered from COVID-19.

In its sample, this clonotype was seen a few times. The chain carries TRBV7-2 and TRBJ1-4; no clear D. V lost 5 bases and J 7 bases, leaving 17 bases between the germline ends. Germline V gene data show CDR1 as SGHTA and CDR2 as FQGNSA. CDR3 size: 15 residues. The CDR3 reads CASSPWESWSEKLFF. The CDR3 DNA reads as TGTGCCAGCAGCCCTTGGGAAAGTTGGAGTGAAAAACTGTTTTTT. Based on the CDR3 plus reference TRBV7-2 and TRBJ1-4, the full variable domain is GAGVSQSPSNKVTEKGKDVELRCDPISGHTALYWYRQSLGQGLEFLIYFQGNSAPDKSGLPSDRFSAERTGGSVSTLTIQRTQQEDSAVYLCASSPWESWSEKLFFGSGTQLSVL.

The chain combines TRBV6-4 with TRBJ1-2; unclear D gene. Trimming pared 2 bases from V and 8 bases from J, leaving 12 bases between. Per germline, CDR1 MRHNA and CDR2 SNTAGT. This CDR3 region has 13 residues. The CDR3 nucleotides read TGTGCCAGCAGTGACCAAGACGCTGGGGGCTACACCTTC. This translates into CASSDQDAGGYTF.